This TCR beta chain was profiled in a study of Graves' ophthalmopathy and Graves' hyperthyroidism. Study-wide findings and caveats: Blood contained most expanded thyroid clonotypes exceeding 0.001 frequency.

Moderately to severely active ophthalmopathy under 3 months, CAS at least 3, NOSPECS at least 4. This clonotype was recorded many times. Its matching antigen is unknown. Per the germline V gene, CDR1 is DFQATT and CDR2 is SNEGSKA (reference sequence). CDR3 length equals 16 residues. With 3 bases clipped from V and 4 bases from J, the junction kept 10 bases outside the gene matches. CDR3 regions of TCR beta were amplified from RNA transcripts. HTBI-primed first-round RT-PCR preceded second-round multiplex PCR. Each CDR3 protein is one row after TCRdb ran MiXCR on the multiplex PCR reads. The table has 660,000 or so distinct CDR3 sequences, roughly 39% seen once.

This sequence originates from an adult man with Graves' ophthalmopathy. Material: peripheral blood. The chain combines TRBV20-1 with TRBJ1-1, with 11 bases identical to TRBD1. The DNA for the CDR3 is TGCAGTGCTAGGGACGGACAGGGGGCTCGTGGCACTGAAGCTTTCTTT. Translated: CSARDGQGARGTEAFF.